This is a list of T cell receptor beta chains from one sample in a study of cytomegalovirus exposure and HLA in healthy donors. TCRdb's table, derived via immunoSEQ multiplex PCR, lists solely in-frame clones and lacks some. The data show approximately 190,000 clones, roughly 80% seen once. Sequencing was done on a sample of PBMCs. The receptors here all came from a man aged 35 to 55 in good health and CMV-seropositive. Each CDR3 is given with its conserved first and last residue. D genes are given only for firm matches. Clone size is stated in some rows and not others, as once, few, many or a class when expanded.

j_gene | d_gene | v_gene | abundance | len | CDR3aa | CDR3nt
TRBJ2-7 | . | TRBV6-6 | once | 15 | CASRRGGQGVLGQYF | TGTGCCAGCAGGAGGGGGGGGCAGGGTGTGCTCGGGCAGTACTTC
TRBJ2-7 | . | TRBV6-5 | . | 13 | CASSYRGSYEQYF | TGTGCCAGCAGTTACAGGGGCTCCTACGAGCAGTACTTC
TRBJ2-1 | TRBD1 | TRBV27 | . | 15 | CASSPRRGQYNEQFF | TGTGCCAGCAGTCCCCGAAGGGGACAGTACAATGAGCAGTTCTTC
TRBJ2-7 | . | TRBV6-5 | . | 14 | CASRPDGKSYEQYF | TGTGCCAGCAGACCGGACGGGAAGTCCTACGAGCAGTACTTC
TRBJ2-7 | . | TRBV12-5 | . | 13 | CASGSRAPYEQYF | TGTGCTAGTGGTTCCAGGGCGCCCTACGAGCAGTACTTC
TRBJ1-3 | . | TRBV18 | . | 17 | CASSPRTGRRTGNTIYF | TGTGCCAGCTCACCACGAACAGGGCGCAGGACTGGAAACACCATATATTTT
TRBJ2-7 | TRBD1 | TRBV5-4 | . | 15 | CASSLRDRASYEQYF | TGTGCCAGCAGCTTAAGGGACAGGGCCTCCTACGAGCAGTACTTC
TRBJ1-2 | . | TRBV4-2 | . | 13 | CASSSTQNYGYTF | TGTGCCAGCAGCTCAACTCAAAACTATGGCTACACCTTC
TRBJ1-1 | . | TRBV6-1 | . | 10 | CASSDFEAFF | TGTGCCAGCAGTGACTTTGAAGCTTTCTTT
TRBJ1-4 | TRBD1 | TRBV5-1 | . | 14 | CASSPTGGGEKLFF | TGCGCCAGCAGCCCGACAGGGGGAGGTGAAAAACTGTTTTTT
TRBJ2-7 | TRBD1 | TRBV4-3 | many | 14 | CASSMDRGPYEQYF | TGCGCCAGCAGCATGGACAGGGGCCCCTACGAGCAGTACTTC
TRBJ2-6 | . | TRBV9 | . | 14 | CASSVSRGANVLTF | TGTGCCAGCAGCGTGTCGAGAGGGGCCAACGTCCTGACTTTC
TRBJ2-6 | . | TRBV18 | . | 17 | CASSPRLGVAGANVLTF | TGTGCCAGCTCACCCAGATTAGGGGTAGCTGGGGCCAACGTCCTGACTTTC
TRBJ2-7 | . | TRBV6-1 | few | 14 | CASSDSGGASEQYF | TGTGCCAGCAGTGATTCTGGGGGGGCAAGTGAGCAGTACTTC
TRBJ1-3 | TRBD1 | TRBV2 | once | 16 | CASSEAPGQPANTIYF | TGTGCCAGCAGTGAAGCCCCGGGACAGCCCGCGAACACCATATATTTT
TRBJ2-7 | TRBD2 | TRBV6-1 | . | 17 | CASSEEPPSGGPYEQCF | TGTGCCAGCAGTGAAGAACCACCTAGCGGGGGACCTTACGAGCAGTGCTTC
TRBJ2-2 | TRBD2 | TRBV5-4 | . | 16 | CASSTPGGTNTGELFF | TGTGCCAGCAGCACCCCGGGGGGGACGAACACCGGGGAGCTGTTTTTT
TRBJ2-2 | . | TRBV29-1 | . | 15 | CSVSGTNTNTGELFF | TGCAGCGTTTCCGGGACAAATACGAACACCGGGGAGCTGTTTTTT
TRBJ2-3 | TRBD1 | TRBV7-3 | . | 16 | CASSLTGRGITDTQYF | TGTGCCAGCAGCTTAACGGGCAGGGGGATCACAGATACGCAGTATTTT
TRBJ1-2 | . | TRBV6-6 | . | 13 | CASRREALVGYTF | TGTGCCAGCAGAAGGGAGGCTTTAGTGGGCTACACCTTC
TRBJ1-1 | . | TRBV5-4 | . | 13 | CASSYDRNTESFF | TGTGCCAGCAGCTACGACAGGAACACTGAATCTTTCTTT
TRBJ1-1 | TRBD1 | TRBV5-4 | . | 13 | CASSLTGGTEAFF | TGTGCCAGCAGCTTGACAGGGGGGACTGAAGCTTTCTTT
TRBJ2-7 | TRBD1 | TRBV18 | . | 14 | CASSLGQGVYEQYF | TGTGCCAGCTCACTCGGACAGGGGGTGTACGAGCAGTACTTC
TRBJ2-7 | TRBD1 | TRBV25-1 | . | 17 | CASSAGRQGSNLAEQYF | TGTGCCAGCAGTGCGGGGCGACAGGGAAGCAACCTCGCCGAGCAGTACTTC
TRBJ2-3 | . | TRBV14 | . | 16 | CASSQDKGLGTDTQYF | TGTGCCAGCAGCCAAGACAAGGGGCTTGGCACAGATACGCAGTATTTT
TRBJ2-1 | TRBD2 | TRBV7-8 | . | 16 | CASSLELAGGQGEQFF | TGTGCCAGCAGCTTAGAACTAGCGGGGGGGCAGGGTGAGCAGTTCTTC
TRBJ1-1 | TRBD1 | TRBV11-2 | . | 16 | CASSLVLGQGATEAFF | TGTGCCAGCAGCTTAGTACTCGGACAGGGGGCTACTGAAGCTTTCTTT
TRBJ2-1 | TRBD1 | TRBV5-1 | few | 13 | CASRDSSYNEQFF | TGCGCCAGCCGGGACAGCTCCTACAATGAGCAGTTCTTC
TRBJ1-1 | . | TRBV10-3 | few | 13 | CAISAGQNTEAFF | TGTGCCATCAGTGCCGGACAAAACACTGAAGCTTTCTTT
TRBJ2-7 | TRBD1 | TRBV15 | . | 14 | CATSRDKTGYEQYF | TGTGCCACCAGCAGAGATAAGACAGGGTACGAGCAGTACTTC
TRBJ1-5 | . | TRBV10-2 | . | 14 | CASSVSRGDQPQHF | TGCGCCAGCAGTGTTTCCAGGGGAGATCAGCCCCAGCATTTT
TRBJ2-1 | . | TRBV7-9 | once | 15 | CASSLGDIRYNEQFF | TGTGCCAGCAGCTTAGGGGACATCCGCTACAATGAGCAGTTCTTC
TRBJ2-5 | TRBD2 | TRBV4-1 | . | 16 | CASSRGLAGDQETQYF | TGCGCCAGCAGCCGCGGGTTAGCGGGGGACCAAGAGACCCAGTACTTC
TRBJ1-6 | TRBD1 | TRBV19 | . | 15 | CASSPGQGVNSPLHF | TGTGCCAGTAGTCCGGGACAGGGTGTTAATTCACCCCTCCACTTT
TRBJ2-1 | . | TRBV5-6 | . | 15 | CASSLSGKGWNEQFF | TGTGCCAGCAGCCTATCGGGAAAAGGTTGGAATGAGCAGTTCTTC
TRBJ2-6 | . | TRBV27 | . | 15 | CATQRGGAGANVLTF | TGTGCCACCCAAAGGGGGGGCGCTGGGGCCAACGTCCTGACTTTC
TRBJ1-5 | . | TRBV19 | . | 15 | CASSIKGMGNQPQHF | TGTGCCAGTAGTATAAAGGGGATGGGCAATCAGCCCCAGCATTTT
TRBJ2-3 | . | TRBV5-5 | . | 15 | CASTPQGPSTDTQYF | TGTGCCAGCACCCCACAGGGTCCAAGCACAGATACGCAGTATTTT
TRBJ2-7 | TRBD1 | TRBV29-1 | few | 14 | CSVQTGGGSYEQYF | TGCAGCGTCCAGACAGGGGGGGGATCCTACGAGCAGTACTTC
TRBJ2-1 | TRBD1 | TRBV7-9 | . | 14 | CATQGQGLFNEQFF | TGTGCTACTCAGGGACAGGGCCTTTTCAATGAGCAGTTCTTC
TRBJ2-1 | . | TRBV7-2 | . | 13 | CASSNRAYNEQFF | TGTGCCAGCAGCAACCGAGCCTACAATGAGCAGTTCTTC
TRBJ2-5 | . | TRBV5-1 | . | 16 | CASSLVVAVPQETQYF | TGCGCCAGCAGCTTGGTGGTAGCGGTGCCACAAGAGACCCAGTACTTC
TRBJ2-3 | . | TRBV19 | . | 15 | CASSGGAPRTDTQYF | TGTGCCAGTAGTGGAGGGGCCCCTAGGACAGATACGCAGTATTTT